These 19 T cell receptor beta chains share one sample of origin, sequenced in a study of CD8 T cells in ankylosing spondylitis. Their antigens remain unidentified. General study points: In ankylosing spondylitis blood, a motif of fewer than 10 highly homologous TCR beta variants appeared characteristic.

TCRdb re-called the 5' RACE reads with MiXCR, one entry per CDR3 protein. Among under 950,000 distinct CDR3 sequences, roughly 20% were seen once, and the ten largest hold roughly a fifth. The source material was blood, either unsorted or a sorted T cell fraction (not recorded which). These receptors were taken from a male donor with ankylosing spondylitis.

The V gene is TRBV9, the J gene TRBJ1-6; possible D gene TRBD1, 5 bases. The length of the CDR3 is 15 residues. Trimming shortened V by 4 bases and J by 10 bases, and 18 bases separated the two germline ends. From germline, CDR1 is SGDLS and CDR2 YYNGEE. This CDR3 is CASSTGRRDGSPLHF. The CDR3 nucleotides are TGTGCCAGCAGCACTGGGCGTAGGGACGGATCACCCCTCCACTTT.

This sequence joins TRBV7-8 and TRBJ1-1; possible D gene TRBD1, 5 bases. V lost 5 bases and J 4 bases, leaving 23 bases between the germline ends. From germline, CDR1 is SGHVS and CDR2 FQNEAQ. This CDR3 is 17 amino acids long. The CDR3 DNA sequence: TGTGCCAGCAGCCCCCGGGGCAGGGAGGATTGGGGCACTGAAGCTTTCTTT. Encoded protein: CASSPRGREDWGTEAFF. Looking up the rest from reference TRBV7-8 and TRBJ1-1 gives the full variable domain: GAGVSQSPRYKVAKRGQDVALRCDPISGHVSLFWYQQALGQGPEFLTYFQNEAQLDKSGLPSDRFFAERPEGSVSTLKIQRTQQEDSAVYLCASSPRGREDWGTEAFFGQGTRLTVV.

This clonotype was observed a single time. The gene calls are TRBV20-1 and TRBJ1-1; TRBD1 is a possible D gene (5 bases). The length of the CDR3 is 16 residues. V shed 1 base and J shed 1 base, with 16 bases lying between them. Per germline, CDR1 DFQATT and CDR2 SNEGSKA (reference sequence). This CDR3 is CSARGYLGQGNTEAFF. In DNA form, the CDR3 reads TGCAGTGCTAGAGGATACCTCGGGCAGGGGAACACTGAAGCTTTCTTT.

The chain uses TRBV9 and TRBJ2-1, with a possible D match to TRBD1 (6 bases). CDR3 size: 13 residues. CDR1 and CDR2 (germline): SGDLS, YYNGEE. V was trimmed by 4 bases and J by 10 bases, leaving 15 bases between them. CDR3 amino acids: CASSTNRVGEQFF. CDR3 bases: TGTGCCAGCAGCACAAACAGGGTAGGGGAGCAGTTCTTC. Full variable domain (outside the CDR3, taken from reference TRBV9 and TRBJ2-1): DSGVTQTPKHLITATGQRVTLRCSPRSGDLSVYWYQQSLDQGLQFLIQYYNGEERAKGNILERFSAQQFPDLHSELNLSSLELGDSALYFCASSTNRVGEQFFGPGTRLTVL.

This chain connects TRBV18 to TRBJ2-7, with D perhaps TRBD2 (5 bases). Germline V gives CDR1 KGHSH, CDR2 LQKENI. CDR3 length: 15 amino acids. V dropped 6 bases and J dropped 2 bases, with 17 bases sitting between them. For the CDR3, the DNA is TGTGCCAGCTCGCCGGGGTCGGCAGGACCCTACGAGCAGTACTTC. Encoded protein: CASSPGSAGPYEQYF.

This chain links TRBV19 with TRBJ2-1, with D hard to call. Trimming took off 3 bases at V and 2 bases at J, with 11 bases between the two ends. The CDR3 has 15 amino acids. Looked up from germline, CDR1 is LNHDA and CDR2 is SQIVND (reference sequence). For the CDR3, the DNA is TGTGCCAGTAGTATGGATCCAGCCGCCTACAATGAGCAGTTCTTC. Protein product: CASSMDPAAYNEQFF.

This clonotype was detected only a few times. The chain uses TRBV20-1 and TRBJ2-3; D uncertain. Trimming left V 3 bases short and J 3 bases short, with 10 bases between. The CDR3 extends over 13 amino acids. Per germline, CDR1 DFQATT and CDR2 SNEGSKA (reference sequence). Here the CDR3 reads CSARVPWTDTQYF. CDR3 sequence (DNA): TGCAGTGCTAGGGTACCGTGGACAGATACGCAGTATTTT.

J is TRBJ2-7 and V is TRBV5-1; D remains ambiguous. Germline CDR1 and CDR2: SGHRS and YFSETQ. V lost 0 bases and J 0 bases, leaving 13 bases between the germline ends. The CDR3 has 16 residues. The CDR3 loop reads CASSLALTQFSYEQYF. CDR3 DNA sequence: TGCGCCAGCAGCTTGGCCTTAACACAATTCTCCTACGAGCAGTACTTC.

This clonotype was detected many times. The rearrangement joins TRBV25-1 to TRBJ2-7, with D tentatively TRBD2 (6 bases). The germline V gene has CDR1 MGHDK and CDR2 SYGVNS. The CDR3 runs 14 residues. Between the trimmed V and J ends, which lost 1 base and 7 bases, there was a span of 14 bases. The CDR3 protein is CASSESGGPGEQYF. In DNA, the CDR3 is TGTGCCAGCAGTGAATCCGGGGGTCCGGGAGAGCAGTACTTC.

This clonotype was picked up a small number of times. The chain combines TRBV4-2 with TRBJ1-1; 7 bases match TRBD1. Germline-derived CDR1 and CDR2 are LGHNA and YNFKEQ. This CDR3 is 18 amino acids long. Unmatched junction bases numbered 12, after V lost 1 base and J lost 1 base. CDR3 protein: CASSQVGPPGGRNTEAFF. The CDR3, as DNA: TGTGCCAGCAGCCAAGTAGGACCCCCAGGGGGGAGGAACACTGAAGCTTTCTTT.

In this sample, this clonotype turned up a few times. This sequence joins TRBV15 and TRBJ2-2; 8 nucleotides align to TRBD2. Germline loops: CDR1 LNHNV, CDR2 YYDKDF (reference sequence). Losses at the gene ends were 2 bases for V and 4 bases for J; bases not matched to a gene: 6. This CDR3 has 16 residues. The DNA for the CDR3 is TGTGCCACCAGCAGATTTAAACGGGAGGGCACCGGGGAGCTGTTTTTT. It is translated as CATSRFKREGTGELFF.

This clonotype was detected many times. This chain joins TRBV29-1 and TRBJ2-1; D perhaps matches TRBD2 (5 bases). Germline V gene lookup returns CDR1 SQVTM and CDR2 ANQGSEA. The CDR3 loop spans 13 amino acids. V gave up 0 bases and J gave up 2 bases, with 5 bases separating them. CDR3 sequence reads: CSVEELAYNEQFF. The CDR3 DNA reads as TGCAGCGTTGAAGAACTAGCCTACAATGAGCAGTTCTTC.

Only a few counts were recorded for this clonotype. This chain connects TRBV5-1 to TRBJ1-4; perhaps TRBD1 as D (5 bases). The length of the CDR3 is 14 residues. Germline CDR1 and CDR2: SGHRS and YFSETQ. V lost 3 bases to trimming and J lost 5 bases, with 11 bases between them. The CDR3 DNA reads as TGCGCCAGCAGCTCCGGTCGGGACAATGAAAAACTGTTTTTT. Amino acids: CASSSGRDNEKLFF.

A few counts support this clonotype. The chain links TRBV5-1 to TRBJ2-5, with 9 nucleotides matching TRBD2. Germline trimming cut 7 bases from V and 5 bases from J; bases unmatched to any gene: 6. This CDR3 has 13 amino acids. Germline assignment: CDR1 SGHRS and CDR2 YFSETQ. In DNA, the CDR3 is TGCGCCAGCGTGGGACTAGCCAGTGAGACCCAGTACTTC. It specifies CASVGLASETQYF.

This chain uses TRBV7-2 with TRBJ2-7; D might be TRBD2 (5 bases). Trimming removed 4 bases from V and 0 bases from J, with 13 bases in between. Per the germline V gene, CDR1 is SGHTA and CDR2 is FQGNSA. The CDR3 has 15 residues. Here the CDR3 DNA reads TGTGCCAGCAGCTCGCGGGCCCTGAGCTCCTACGAGCAGTACTTC. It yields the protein CASSSRALSSYEQYF. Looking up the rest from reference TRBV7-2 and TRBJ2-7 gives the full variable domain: GAGVSQSPSNKVTEKGKDVELRCDPISGHTALYWYRQSLGQGLEFLIYFQGNSAPDKSGLPSDRFSAERTGGSVSTLTIQRTQQEDSAVYLCASSSRALSSYEQYFGPGTRLTVT.

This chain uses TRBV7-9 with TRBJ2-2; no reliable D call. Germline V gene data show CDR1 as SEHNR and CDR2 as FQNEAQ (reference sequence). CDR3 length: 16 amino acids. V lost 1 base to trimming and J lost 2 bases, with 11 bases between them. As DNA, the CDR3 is TGTGCCAGCAGCTTAGTAGGTCTAACAAACACCGGGGAGCTGTTTTTT. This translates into CASSLVGLTNTGELFF.

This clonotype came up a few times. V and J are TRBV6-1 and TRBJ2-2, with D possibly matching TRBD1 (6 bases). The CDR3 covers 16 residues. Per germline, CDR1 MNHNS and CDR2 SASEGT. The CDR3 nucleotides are TGTGCTAATCACGGCAAAGGGGGAGCGAACACCGGGGAGCTGTTTTTT. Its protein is CANHGKGGANTGELFF.

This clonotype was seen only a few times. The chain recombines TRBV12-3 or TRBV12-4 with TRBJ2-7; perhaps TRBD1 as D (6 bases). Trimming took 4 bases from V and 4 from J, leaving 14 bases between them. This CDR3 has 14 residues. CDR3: CASSSGQFQYEQYF. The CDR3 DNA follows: TGTGCCAGCAGTTCCGGACAGTTCCAATACGAGCAGTACTTC.

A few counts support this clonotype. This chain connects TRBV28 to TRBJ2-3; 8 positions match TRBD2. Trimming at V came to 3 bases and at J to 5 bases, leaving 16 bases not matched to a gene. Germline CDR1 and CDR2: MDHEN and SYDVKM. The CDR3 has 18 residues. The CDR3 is CASSLTRYKAGVQDTQYF. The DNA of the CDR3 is TGTGCCAGCAGTTTGACCAGATATAAAGCGGGAGTGCAAGATACGCAGTATTTT.